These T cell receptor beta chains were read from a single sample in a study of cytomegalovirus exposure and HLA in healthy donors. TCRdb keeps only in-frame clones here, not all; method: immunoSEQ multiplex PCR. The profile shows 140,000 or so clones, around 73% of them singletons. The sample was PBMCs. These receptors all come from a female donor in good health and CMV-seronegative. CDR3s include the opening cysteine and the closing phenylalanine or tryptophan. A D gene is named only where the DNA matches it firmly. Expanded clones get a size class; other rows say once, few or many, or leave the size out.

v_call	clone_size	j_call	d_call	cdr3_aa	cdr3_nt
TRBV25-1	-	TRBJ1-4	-	CASSEYAGVPGKLFF	TGTGCCAGCAGTGAATACGCCGGGGTCCCCGGAAAACTGTTTTTT
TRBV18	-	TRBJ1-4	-	CASSPSGSNEKLFF	TGTGCCAGCTCACCATCGGGGTCTAATGAAAAACTGTTTTTT
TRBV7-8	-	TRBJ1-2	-	CASSSKPGVGYTF	TGTGCCAGCAGCTCCAAACCAGGGGTAGGCTACACCTTC
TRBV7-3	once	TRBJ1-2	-	CASSLFPGTTDYGYTF	TGTGCCAGCAGCTTATTTCCCGGGACAACCGACTATGGCTACACCTTC
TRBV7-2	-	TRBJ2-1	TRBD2	CASSSYGSGGYNEQFF	TGTGCCAGCAGCTCCTATGGTAGCGGGGGGTACAATGAGCAGTTCTTC
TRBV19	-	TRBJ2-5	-	CASSIGTGGATIKTQYF	TGTGCCAGTAGTATAGGGACGGGGGGCGCGACGATAAAGACCCAGTACTTC
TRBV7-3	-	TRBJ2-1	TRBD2	CASSLGSSGINEQFF	TGTGCCAGCAGCTTAGGGTCTAGCGGGATCAATGAGCAGTTCTTC
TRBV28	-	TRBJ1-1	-	CASRHIPNTEAFF	TGTGCCAGCAGACACATCCCTAACACTGAAGCTTTCTTT
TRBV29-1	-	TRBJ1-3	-	CSVEARGNSGNTIYF	TGCAGCGTTGAAGCCAGGGGAAACTCTGGAAACACCATATATTTT
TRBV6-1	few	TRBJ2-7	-	CASSEAAGASIDEQYF	TGTGCCAGCAGTGAAGCGGCAGGGGCGAGCATCGACGAGCAGTACTTC
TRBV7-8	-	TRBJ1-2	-	CASSLRVFESYGYTF	TGTGCCAGCAGCTTACGAGTTTTTGAGAGCTATGGCTACACCTTC
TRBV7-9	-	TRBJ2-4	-	CASSPRGKNIQYF	TGTGCCAGCAGCCCGCGGGGCAAAAACATTCAGTACTTC
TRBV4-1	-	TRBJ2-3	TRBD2	CASSQVPTPGTSDTQYF	TGCGCCAGCAGCCAAGTTCCGACACCCGGGACTAGCGATACGCAGTATTTT
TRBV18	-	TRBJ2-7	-	CASSPFGGRSISYEQYF	TGTGCCAGCTCACCATTCGGGGGGCGGTCCATCTCCTACGAGCAGTACTTC
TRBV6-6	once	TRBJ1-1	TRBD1	CASSYATGGEAFF	TGTGCCAGCAGTTACGCGACAGGGGGAGAAGCTTTCTTT
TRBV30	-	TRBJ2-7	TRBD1	CAWTPDRGRGQYF	TGTGCCTGGACCCCCGACAGGGGGCGCGGCCAGTACTTC
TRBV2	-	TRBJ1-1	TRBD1	CASSEPGQPTPNTEAFF	TGTGCCAGCAGTGAACCGGGACAGCCGACGCCGAACACTGAAGCTTTCTTT
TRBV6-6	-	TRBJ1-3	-	CASSYSPGWNTIYF	TGTGCCAGCAGTTACTCGCCAGGCTGGAACACCATATATTTT
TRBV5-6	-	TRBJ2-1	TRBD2	CASSLSGGPLQFF	TGTGCCAGCAGCTTGTCGGGGGGACCCCTGCAGTTCTTC
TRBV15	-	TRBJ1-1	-	CATSSGITEAFF	TGTGCCACCAGCAGCGGGATCACTGAAGCTTTCTTT
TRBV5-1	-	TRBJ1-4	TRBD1	CASSLRQGATNEKLFF	TGCGCCAGCAGCTTGCGACAGGGAGCAACTAATGAAAAACTGTTTTTT
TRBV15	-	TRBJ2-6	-	CATSRDRAGANVLTF	TGTGCCACCAGCAGAGACAGGGCTGGGGCCAACGTCCTGACTTTC
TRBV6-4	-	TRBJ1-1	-	CASSDGREGTEAFF	TGTGCCAGCAGTGACGGGAGAGAGGGCACTGAAGCTTTCTTT
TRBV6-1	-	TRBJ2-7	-	CASSEQGSSSYEQYF	TGTGCCAGCAGTGAACAGGGTAGTAGCTCCTACGAGCAGTACTTC
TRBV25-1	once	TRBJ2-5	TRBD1	CASRGTGIGETQYF	TGTGCCAGCCGCGGGACAGGGATCGGTGAGACCCAGTACTTC
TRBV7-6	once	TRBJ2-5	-	CASSPMGGGLETQYF	TGTGCCAGCAGCCCTATGGGGGGGGGCCTGGAGACCCAGTACTTC
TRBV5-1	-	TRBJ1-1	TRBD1	CASSYAPQGAVTEAFF	TGCGCCAGCAGCTATGCCCCACAGGGGGCTGTCACTGAAGCTTTCTTT
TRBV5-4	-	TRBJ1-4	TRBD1	CASSALHSGQNEKLFF	TGTGCCAGCAGTGCACTCCATTCGGGACAGAATGAAAAACTGTTTTTT
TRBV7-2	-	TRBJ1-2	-	CASRVGGAGANYGYTF	TGTGCCAGCAGGGTAGGGGGGGCAGGGGCTAACTATGGCTACACCTTC
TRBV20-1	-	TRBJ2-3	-	CSASLTDTQYF	TGCAGTGCTAGTCTAACAGATACGCAGTATTTT
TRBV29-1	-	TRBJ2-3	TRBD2	CSVISGLSTDTQYF	TGCAGCGTAATTAGCGGGCTAAGCACAGATACGCAGTATTTT
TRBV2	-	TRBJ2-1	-	CASALPPIRGQFF	TGTGCCAGCGCTCTACCGCCCATCAGAGGGCAGTTCTTC
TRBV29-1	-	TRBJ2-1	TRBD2	CSGRGVGTSGGAYNEQFF	TGCAGCGGAAGGGGTGTCGGGACTAGCGGGGGGGCATACAATGAGCAGTTCTTC
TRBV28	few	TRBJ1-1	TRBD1	CASSAGQGRMNTEAFF	TGTGCCAGCAGTGCGGGACAGGGGAGAATGAACACTGAAGCTTTCTTT
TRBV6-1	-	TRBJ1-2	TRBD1	CASSEGTGNYIDGYTF	TGTGCCAGCAGTGAAGGGACAGGGAATTATATCGATGGCTACACCTTC
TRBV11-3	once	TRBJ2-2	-	CASSLDDTGSTGELFF	TGTGCCAGCAGCTTAGATGACACAGGGTCCACCGGGGAGCTGTTTTTT
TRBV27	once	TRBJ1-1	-	CASSFQGWTEAFF	TGTGCCAGCAGTTTTCAGGGTTGGACTGAAGCTTTCTTT